The clone carrying this TCR beta chain appeared many times. Its antigen remains unknown. The data were taken from a study of T cell repertoires in cytomegalovirus infection. About the research overall: Shared public TCR beta signatures pointed to both CMV infection and a matching HLA type.

From the reads, TCRdb called clonotypes with MiXCR, one entry per CDR3 protein. The sample holds 65,000 to 90,000 distinct CDR3 sequences, more than 3% seen once. Study outcomes and limitations: It was HLA-C-restricted CMV-specific TCR beta clonotypes that dominated the response ex vivo. Adding up the frequency of public TCR beta families identified people who carried CMV plus the relevant HLA.

Trimming shortened V by 1 base and J by 4 bases, and 8 bases separated the two germline ends. The CDR3 sequence is 15 residues long. CDR1 is SGHTA and CDR2 is FQGNSA in the germline V gene. The genes are TRBV7-2 and TRBJ2-6, with D perhaps TRBD2 (5 bases). The sample was PBMCs. This TCR came from a human donor in good health (CMV status not recorded). Some clones in this sample may be carry-over from other donors' samples. The CDR3 reads CASSLVAFGANVLTF. DNA for the CDR3: TGTGCCAGCAGCTTAGTAGCGTTCGGGGCCAACGTCCTGACTTTC.